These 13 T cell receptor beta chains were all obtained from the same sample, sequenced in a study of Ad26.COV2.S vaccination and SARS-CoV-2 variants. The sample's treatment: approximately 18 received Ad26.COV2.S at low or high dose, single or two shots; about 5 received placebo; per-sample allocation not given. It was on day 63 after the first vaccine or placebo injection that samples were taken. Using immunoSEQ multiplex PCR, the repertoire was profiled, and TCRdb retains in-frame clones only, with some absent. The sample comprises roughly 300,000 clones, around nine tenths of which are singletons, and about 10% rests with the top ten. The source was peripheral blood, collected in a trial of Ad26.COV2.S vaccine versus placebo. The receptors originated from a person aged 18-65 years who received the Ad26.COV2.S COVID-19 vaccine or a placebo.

In nucleotides, the CDR3 is TGTGCCAGCAGTTTAATGGACAGTAACATTCAGTACTTC. Protein sequence: CASSLMDSNIQYF. The V call is TRBV27, the J call TRBJ2-4; a possible D gene is TRBD1 (6 bases). Germline assignment: CDR1 MNHEY and CDR2 SMNVEV (reference sequence). This CDR3 contains 13 residues. V dropped 2 bases and J dropped 7 bases, with 9 bases sitting between them.

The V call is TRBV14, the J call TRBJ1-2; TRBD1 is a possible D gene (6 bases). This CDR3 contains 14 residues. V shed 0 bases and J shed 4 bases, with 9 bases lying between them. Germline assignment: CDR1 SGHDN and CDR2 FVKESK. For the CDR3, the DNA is TGTGCCAGCAGCCAAGATGCACAGGGCTATGGCTACACCTTC. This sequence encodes CASSQDAQGYGYTF. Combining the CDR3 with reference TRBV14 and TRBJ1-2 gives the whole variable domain EAGVTQFPSHSVIEKGQTVTLRCDPISGHDNLYWYRRVMGKEIKFLLHFVKESKQDESGMPNNRFLAERTGGTYSTLKVQPAELEDSGVYFCASSQDAQGYGYTFGSGTRLTVV.

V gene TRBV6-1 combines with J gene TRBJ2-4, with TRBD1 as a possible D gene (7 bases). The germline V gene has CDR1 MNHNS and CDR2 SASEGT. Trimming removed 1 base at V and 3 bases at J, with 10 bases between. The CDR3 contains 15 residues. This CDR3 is CASSEDQGGKNIQYF. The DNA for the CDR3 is TGTGCCAGCAGTGAAGACCAGGGGGGCAAAAACATTCAGTACTTC.

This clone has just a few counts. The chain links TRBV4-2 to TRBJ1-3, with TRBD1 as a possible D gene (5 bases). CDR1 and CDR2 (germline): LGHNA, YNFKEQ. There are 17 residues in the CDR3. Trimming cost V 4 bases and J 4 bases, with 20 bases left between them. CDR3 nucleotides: TGTGCCAGCAGCCCCCGGGGGAGAGGCCCTGGAGGAAACACCATATATTTT. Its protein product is CASSPRGRGPGGNTIYF.

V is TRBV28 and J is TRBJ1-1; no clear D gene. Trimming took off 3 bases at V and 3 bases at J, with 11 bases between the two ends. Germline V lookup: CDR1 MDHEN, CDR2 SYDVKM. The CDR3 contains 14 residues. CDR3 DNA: TGTGCCAGCAGTTTGGGGAGGTGGGACACTGAAGCTTTCTTT. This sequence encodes CASSLGRWDTEAFF.

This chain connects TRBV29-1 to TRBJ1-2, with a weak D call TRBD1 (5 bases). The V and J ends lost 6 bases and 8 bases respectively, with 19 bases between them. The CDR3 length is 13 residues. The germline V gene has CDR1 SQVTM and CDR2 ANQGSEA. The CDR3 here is CSVARTQGGGYTF. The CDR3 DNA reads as TGCAGCGTCGCGAGGACCCAGGGAGGGGGCTACACCTTC.

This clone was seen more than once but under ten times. The CDR3 sequence: CASSLQGNTEAFF. The CDR3 coding sequence is TGTGCCAGCAGCTTACAGGGGAACACTGAAGCTTTCTTT. This chain links TRBV7-3 with TRBJ1-1; D might be TRBD1 (5 bases). V was shortened by 2 bases and J by 1 base, with 5 bases between the two germline ends. The CDR3 loop spans 13 amino acids. The V gene's germline CDR1 is SGHTA and CDR2 FQGTGA. Using reference TRBV7-3 and TRBJ1-1 for the parts outside the CDR3, the full variable domain is GAGVSQTPSNKVTEKGKYVELRCDPISGHTALYWYRQSLGQGPEFLIYFQGTGAADDSGLPNDRFFAVRPEGSVSTLKIQRTERGDSAVYLCASSLQGNTEAFFGQGTRLTVV.

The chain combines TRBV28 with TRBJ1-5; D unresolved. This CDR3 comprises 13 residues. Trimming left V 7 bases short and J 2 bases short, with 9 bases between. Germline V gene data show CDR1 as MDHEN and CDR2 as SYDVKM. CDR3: CASIGIGNQPQHF. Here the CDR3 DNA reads TGTGCCAGCATCGGGATTGGCAATCAGCCCCAGCATTTT.

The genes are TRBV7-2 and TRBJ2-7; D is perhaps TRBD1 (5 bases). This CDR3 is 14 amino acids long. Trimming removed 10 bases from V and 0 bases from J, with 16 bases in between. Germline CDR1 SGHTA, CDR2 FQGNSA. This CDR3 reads CATAQGATSYEQYF. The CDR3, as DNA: TGTGCCACGGCGCAAGGGGCCACCTCCTACGAGCAGTACTTC. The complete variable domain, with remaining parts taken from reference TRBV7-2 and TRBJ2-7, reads GAGVSQSPSNKVTEKGKDVELRCDPISGHTALYWYRQSLGQGLEFLIYFQGNSAPDKSGLPSDRFSAERTGGSVSTLTIQRTQQEDSAVYLCATAQGATSYEQYFGPGTRLTVT.

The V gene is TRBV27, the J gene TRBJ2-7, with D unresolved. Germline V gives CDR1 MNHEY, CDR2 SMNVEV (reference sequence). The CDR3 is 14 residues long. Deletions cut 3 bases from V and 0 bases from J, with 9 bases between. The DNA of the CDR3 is TGTGCCAGCAGTTTTCAGCGCTACTCCTACGAGCAGTACTTC. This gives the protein CASSFQRYSYEQYF.

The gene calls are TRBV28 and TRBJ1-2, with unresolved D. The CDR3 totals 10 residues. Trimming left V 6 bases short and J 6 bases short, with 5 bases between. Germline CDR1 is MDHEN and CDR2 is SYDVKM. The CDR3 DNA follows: TGTGCCAGCAGGCAGAATGGCTACACCTTC. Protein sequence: CASRQNGYTF.

The CDR3 sequence: CASSQVEGGLYTF. DNA for the CDR3: TGTGCCAGCAGCCAGGTCGAGGGGGGGCTCTACACCTTC. The chain combines TRBV4-2 with TRBJ1-2; possible D gene TRBD1, 6 bases. CDR1 and CDR2 (germline): LGHNA, YNFKEQ. The CDR3 spans 13 residues. Trimming removed 3 bases from V and 10 bases from J, with 15 bases in between.

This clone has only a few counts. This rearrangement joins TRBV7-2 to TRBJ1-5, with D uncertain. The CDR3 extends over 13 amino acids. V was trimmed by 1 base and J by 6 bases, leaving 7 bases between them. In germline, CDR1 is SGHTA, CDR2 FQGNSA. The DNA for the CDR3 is TGTGCCAGCAGCTTAGGGGCCCGTCAGCCCCAGCATTTT. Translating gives CASSLGARQPQHF.